The rows below give T cell receptor beta chains drawn from one sample of a study of memory CD4+ T cells and cytomegalovirus serostatus. Sequenced by immunoSEQ multiplex PCR; TCRdb stores in-frame clones only, minus some. The sample contains 40,000 to 55,000 clones, about 80% of which appear only once. Sequenced input: memory CD4+ T cells from blood. The origin of the receptors is an adult in good health and CMV-seronegative. Each CDR3 is given with its conserved first and last residue. The D gene is left open where the match is weak. Not all rows give a size; the values are once, few, many and, for expanded clones, a class.

v_gene: TRBV29-1
d_gene: .
j_gene: TRBJ2-7
abundance: few
CDR3nt: TGCAGCGCATTAGACAGGTCCTACGAGCAGTACTTC
CDR3aa: CSALDRSYEQYF

v_gene: TRBV2
d_gene: .
j_gene: TRBJ2-6
abundance: .
CDR3nt: TGTGCCAGCAGTTTCCTGGGGTCTCAGGCTGGGGCCAACGTCCTGACTTTC
CDR3aa: CASSFLGSQAGANVLTF

v_gene: TRBV28
d_gene: TRBD1
j_gene: TRBJ1-6
abundance: .
CDR3nt: TGTGCCAGCAGTTTTCTGGGACAGTTCTTTCACTTT
CDR3aa: CASSFLGQFFHF

v_gene: TRBV29-1
d_gene: .
j_gene: TRBJ1-6
abundance: .
CDR3nt: TGCAGCGTCCGGGACGGTGCAAATTCACCCCTCCACTTT
CDR3aa: CSVRDGANSPLHF

v_gene: TRBV19
d_gene: TRBD1
j_gene: TRBJ1-2
abundance: .
CDR3nt: TGTGCCAGTAGTAAGGCCTCGCGGCGGGGACAGGGTTATGATGACTATGGCTACACCTTC
CDR3aa: CASSKASRRGQGYDDYGYTF

v_gene: TRBV15
d_gene: .
j_gene: TRBJ1-3
abundance: .
CDR3nt: TGTGCCACCAGCAGAGTTCGGTATTCAGGGGCTGGAAACACCATATATTTT
CDR3aa: CATSRVRYSGAGNTIYF

v_gene: TRBV15
d_gene: TRBD1
j_gene: TRBJ2-2
abundance: .
CDR3nt: TGTGCCACCAGCAAAAGGACAGGGAACACCGGGGAGCTGTTTTTT
CDR3aa: CATSKRTGNTGELFF

v_gene: TRBV19
d_gene: TRBD2
j_gene: TRBJ2-3
abundance: .
CDR3nt: TGTGCCAGTAGTAAACTAGCGGGGGTAAGGACAGATACGCAGTATTTT
CDR3aa: CASSKLAGVRTDTQYF

v_gene: TRBV5-1
d_gene: TRBD1
j_gene: TRBJ1-2
abundance: .
CDR3nt: TGCGCCAGCAGCTTAGGGACAGCAAACTATGGCTACACCTTC
CDR3aa: CASSLGTANYGYTF

v_gene: TRBV29-1
d_gene: .
j_gene: TRBJ2-1
abundance: .
CDR3nt: TGCAGCGTTGATGGGGGGCTCTATGAGCAGTTCTTC
CDR3aa: CSVDGGLYEQFF

v_gene: TRBV11-1
d_gene: TRBD1
j_gene: TRBJ2-5
abundance: .
CDR3nt: TGTGCCAGCAGCTTTGACAGGGTCCAAGAGACCCAGTACTTC
CDR3aa: CASSFDRVQETQYF

v_gene: TRBV15
d_gene: TRBD1
j_gene: TRBJ2-7
abundance: .
CDR3nt: TGTGCCACCAGCAGCGGGACAGGAAGGAACGAGCAGTACTTC
CDR3aa: CATSSGTGRNEQYF

v_gene: TRBV13
d_gene: TRBD2
j_gene: TRBJ2-7
abundance: .
CDR3nt: TGTGCCAGCAGCTCCCGGGGGGGGAACGAGCAGTACTTC
CDR3aa: CASSSRGGNEQYF

v_gene: TRBV5-4
d_gene: TRBD2
j_gene: TRBJ2-3
abundance: few
CDR3nt: TGTGCCAGCAGCTTAATCGCGCGGGGGGGGCAAGATACGCAGTATTTT
CDR3aa: CASSLIARGGQDTQYF

v_gene: TRBV19
d_gene: TRBD1
j_gene: TRBJ2-1
abundance: .
CDR3nt: TGTGCCAGTAGTCTCGGACAGGGGAGCAATGAGCAGTTCTTC
CDR3aa: CASSLGQGSNEQFF

v_gene: TRBV9
d_gene: .
j_gene: TRBJ2-3
abundance: .
CDR3nt: TGTGCCAGCAGCGCCAGGCCCAACACAGATACGCAGTATTTT
CDR3aa: CASSARPNTDTQYF

v_gene: TRBV7-8
d_gene: .
j_gene: TRBJ1-3
abundance: .
CDR3nt: TGTGCCAGCAGCTTAGGGACGGTCTCTGGAAACACCATATATTTT
CDR3aa: CASSLGTVSGNTIYF

v_gene: TRBV7-6
d_gene: .
j_gene: TRBJ1-6
abundance: .
CDR3nt: TGTGCCAGCAGCTTTGAGGGGAGGCCCCTCCACTTT
CDR3aa: CASSFEGRPLHF

v_gene: TRBV27
d_gene: TRBD2
j_gene: TRBJ2-7
abundance: .
CDR3nt: TGTGCCAGCAAGACTAGCGGGGCCGGGAGGGGAGAGCAGTACTTC
CDR3aa: CASKTSGAGRGEQYF

v_gene: TRBV6-5
d_gene: .
j_gene: TRBJ1-2
abundance: .
CDR3nt: TGTGCCAGCAGCCCCTTTGCCGCTAACTATGGCTACACCTTC
CDR3aa: CASSPFAANYGYTF

v_gene: TRBV28
d_gene: .
j_gene: TRBJ1-2
abundance: .
CDR3nt: TGTGCCAGCAGTTTCCCGACAGGCGCTAACTATGGCTACACCTTC
CDR3aa: CASSFPTGANYGYTF

v_gene: TRBV28
d_gene: .
j_gene: TRBJ2-7
abundance: few
CDR3nt: TGTGCCAGCAGTTTTCTGACCCACGAGCAGTACTTC
CDR3aa: CASSFLTHEQYF

v_gene: TRBV7-7
d_gene: .
j_gene: TRBJ2-5
abundance: .
CDR3nt: TGTGCCAGCAGCGCACCGGGGGCCGGGGTGGAGACCCAGTACTTC
CDR3aa: CASSAPGAGVETQYF

v_gene: TRBV7-8
d_gene: .
j_gene: TRBJ2-5
abundance: .
CDR3nt: TGTGCCAGCAGCTTACTGATAGGGTCCGAGACCCAGTACTTC
CDR3aa: CASSLLIGSETQYF

v_gene: TRBV15
d_gene: .
j_gene: TRBJ2-3
abundance: once
CDR3nt: TGTGCCACCAGCAGAGACCGGGTTTCGCAGTATTTT
CDR3aa: CATSRDRVSQYF

v_gene: TRBV28
d_gene: .
j_gene: TRBJ1-2
abundance: .
CDR3nt: TGTGCCAGCAATCAGGGGACCAGCGGCTATGGCTACACCTTC
CDR3aa: CASNQGTSGYGYTF

v_gene: TRBV5-4
d_gene: .
j_gene: TRBJ2-1
abundance: few
CDR3nt: TGTGCCAGCAGCCCACCGCGGGGTAATGAGCAGTTCTTC
CDR3aa: CASSPPRGNEQFF

v_gene: TRBV11-2
d_gene: .
j_gene: TRBJ1-2
abundance: few
CDR3nt: TGTGCCAGCAGCTTAGGCCGGGATGGCTACACCTTC
CDR3aa: CASSLGRDGYTF

v_gene: TRBV7-9
d_gene: .
j_gene: TRBJ1-4
abundance: .
CDR3nt: TGTGCCAGCAGCGCCGGGGTGCTAGGTGAAAAACTGTTTTTT
CDR3aa: CASSAGVLGEKLFF

v_gene: TRBV4-1
d_gene: .
j_gene: TRBJ1-1
abundance: .
CDR3nt: TGCGCCAGCAGCCAAGGTATACAGCGGGGGAACACTGAAGCTTTCTTT
CDR3aa: CASSQGIQRGNTEAFF

v_gene: TRBV5-4
d_gene: .
j_gene: TRBJ2-3
abundance: .
CDR3nt: TGTGCCAGCAGTCGTCCCATAGAGGGCTCAGAAGATACGCAGTATTTT
CDR3aa: CASSRPIEGSEDTQYF

v_gene: TRBV5-4
d_gene: TRBD2
j_gene: TRBJ2-2
abundance: once
CDR3nt: TGTGCCAGCAGCGGGGGACTAGCGATTAACACCGGGGAGCTGTTTTTT
CDR3aa: CASSGGLAINTGELFF

v_gene: TRBV5-4
d_gene: .
j_gene: TRBJ1-5
abundance: .
CDR3nt: TGTGCCAGCAGCTTGGGTGGGGGTAGCAATCAGCCCCAGCATTTT
CDR3aa: CASSLGGGSNQPQHF

v_gene: TRBV5-1
d_gene: .
j_gene: TRBJ2-1
abundance: few
CDR3nt: TGCGCCAGCAGCATACAGGGCTACAATGAGCAGTTCTTC
CDR3aa: CASSIQGYNEQFF

v_gene: TRBV15
d_gene: .
j_gene: TRBJ2-7
abundance: .
CDR3nt: TGTGCCACCAGCAGAGAGAGCGGGTTGAAGCAAACATACGAGCAGTACTTC
CDR3aa: CATSRESGLKQTYEQYF

v_gene: TRBV7-3
d_gene: .
j_gene: TRBJ2-4
abundance: .
CDR3nt: TGTGCCAGCAGCTTAGACGGGGCGGCCAAAAACATTCAGTACTTC
CDR3aa: CASSLDGAAKNIQYF

v_gene: TRBV7-2
d_gene: .
j_gene: TRBJ1-5
abundance: .
CDR3nt: TGTGCCAGCAGCGCGACAGCTACTAGCAATCAGCCCCAGCATTTT
CDR3aa: CASSATATSNQPQHF

v_gene: TRBV5-1
d_gene: .
j_gene: TRBJ1-2
abundance: .
CDR3nt: TGCGCCAGCACCGGGGGGGACGGCTACACCTTC
CDR3aa: CASTGGDGYTF

v_gene: TRBV5-6
d_gene: TRBD2
j_gene: TRBJ2-7
abundance: .
CDR3nt: TGTGCCAGCAGCTTGAGCGGGGGGGAAGACGAGCAGTACTTC
CDR3aa: CASSLSGGEDEQYF

v_gene: TRBV28
d_gene: TRBD1
j_gene: TRBJ2-1
abundance: .
CDR3nt: TGTGCCAGCAGTTTGGCTGGACAGGGCTCCTACAATGAGCAGTTCTTC
CDR3aa: CASSLAGQGSYNEQFF

v_gene: TRBV28
d_gene: .
j_gene: TRBJ1-5
abundance: few
CDR3nt: TGTGCCAGCAGATGGGGGCCCGAGGGCCAGCCCCAGCATTTT
CDR3aa: CASRWGPEGQPQHF

v_gene: TRBV5-1
d_gene: .
j_gene: TRBJ2-3
abundance: .
CDR3nt: TGCGCCAGCAGCTTGGGGAGGGCAGATACGCAGTATTTT
CDR3aa: CASSLGRADTQYF

v_gene: TRBV15
d_gene: .
j_gene: TRBJ1-6
abundance: .
CDR3nt: TGTGCCACCAGCAGAGGCACCAGGGGTCGATATAATTCACCCCTCCACTTT
CDR3aa: CATSRGTRGRYNSPLHF

v_gene: TRBV5-5
d_gene: TRBD1
j_gene: TRBJ2-6
abundance: .
CDR3nt: TGTGCCAGCAGCCCGGGACAGGGTGTGACCAACGTCCTGACTTTC
CDR3aa: CASSPGQGVTNVLTF

v_gene: TRBV30
d_gene: .
j_gene: TRBJ2-5
abundance: once
CDR3nt: TGTGCCTGGAGGATGCCGCTTGGAGGTGGGGGGCTCGAGCAAGAGACCCAGTACTTC
CDR3aa: CAWRMPLGGGGLEQETQYF

v_gene: TRBV27
d_gene: .
j_gene: TRBJ1-1
abundance: .
CDR3nt: TGTGCCAGCAGCTTACAGGGTGGCACTGAAGCTTTCTTT
CDR3aa: CASSLQGGTEAFF

v_gene: TRBV28
d_gene: TRBD1
j_gene: TRBJ1-4
abundance: .
CDR3nt: TGTGCCAGCAGCCGCGGACAGGGTGCGGGAAAACTGTTTTTT
CDR3aa: CASSRGQGAGKLFF

v_gene: TRBV7-2
d_gene: TRBD1
j_gene: TRBJ1-5
abundance: .
CDR3nt: TGTGCCAGCAGCTTATGGACAGGGGGCAATCAGCCCCAGCATTTT
CDR3aa: CASSLWTGGNQPQHF

v_gene: TRBV2
d_gene: .
j_gene: TRBJ2-5
abundance: once
CDR3nt: TGTGCCAGCACCCTAGCGCAAGGGACCCAGTACTTC
CDR3aa: CASTLAQGTQYF

v_gene: TRBV4-2
d_gene: TRBD2
j_gene: TRBJ2-7
abundance: .
CDR3nt: TGTGCCAGCAGCCAACTTAGCGGGGGGGCCGCCTACGAGCAGTACTTC
CDR3aa: CASSQLSGGAAYEQYF

v_gene: TRBV5-5
d_gene: TRBD1
j_gene: TRBJ2-3
abundance: .
CDR3nt: TGTGCCAGCAGCACGGACAGGGGCGGGACCTGGGATACGCAGTATTTT
CDR3aa: CASSTDRGGTWDTQYF

v_gene: TRBV7-3
d_gene: .
j_gene: TRBJ1-1
abundance: .
CDR3nt: TGTGCCAGCAGGCAACAGCCGAACACTGAAGCTTTCTTT
CDR3aa: CASRQQPNTEAFF

v_gene: TRBV19
d_gene: TRBD1
j_gene: TRBJ2-4
abundance: .
CDR3nt: TGTGCCAGTACCCACTGGGACAGCAAAAACATTCAGTACTTC
CDR3aa: CASTHWDSKNIQYF